These T cell receptor beta chains were read from a single sample in a study of preoperative IRX-2 immunotherapy in early breast cancer. Generated by immunoSEQ multiplex PCR, the TCRdb table keeps only in-frame clones and is missing some. The table shows about 19,000 clones, with 85% occurring only once. Sequencing used lymph node tissue, obtained after IRX-2 immunotherapy. The receptors originated from a human donor with breast cancer. Both conserved end residues are part of each CDR3. The D gene is left open where the match is weak. Rows may omit the clone size; those that give it use once, few, many or a size class.

V: TRBV25-1; D: .; size: .; J: TRBJ1-5; DNA: TGTGCCAGCAGTGAAGACAGTGTTTATAGCAATCAGCCCCAGCATTTT; CDR3: CASSEDSVYSNQPQHF
V: TRBV6-8; D: .; size: .; J: TRBJ1-1; DNA: TGTGCCAGCAGTTCCCTCGGAACGACTGAAGCTTTCTTT; CDR3: CASSSLGTTEAFF
V: TRBV28; D: TRBD1; size: .; J: TRBJ1-2; DNA: TGTGCCAGCAGCCGACAGGGCTATGGCTACACCTTC; CDR3: CASSRQGYGYTF
V: TRBV7-5; D: .; size: .; J: TRBJ1-1; DNA: TGTGCCAGCAGCCCTCCCTTTGACATGAACACTGAAGCTTTCTTT; CDR3: CASSPPFDMNTEAFF
V: TRBV12-5; D: .; size: .; J: TRBJ1-3; DNA: TGTGCTAGTGGTTTGGTCGGCAACACCATATATTTT; CDR3: CASGLVGNTIYF
V: TRBV29-1; D: .; size: .; J: TRBJ1-5; DNA: TGCAGCGCCGAAACGACAGCAAATCAGCCCCAGCATTTT; CDR3: CSAETTANQPQHF
V: TRBV19; D: TRBD1; size: .; J: TRBJ1-5; DNA: TGTGCCAGTACCCCGGGACAGGGGGCTTCTAGCAATCAGCCCCAGCATTTT; CDR3: CASTPGQGASSNQPQHF
V: TRBV19; D: .; size: few; J: TRBJ1-3; DNA: TGTGCCAGTAGTCCCGGGACGGAATCAGGGTACACCATATATTTT; CDR3: CASSPGTESGYTIYF
V: TRBV10-3; D: .; size: .; J: TRBJ2-7; DNA: TGTGTCTCCGGTGCGGGGCCCTCCTACGAGCAGTACTTC; CDR3: CVSGAGPSYEQYF
V: TRBV7-4; D: .; size: .; J: TRBJ1-4; DNA: TGTGCCAGCAGCTTGATAGGAGGTGGATGGGGTGAAAAACTGTTTTTT; CDR3: CASSLIGGGWGEKLFF
V: TRBV10-2; D: .; size: .; J: TRBJ2-3; DNA: TGCGCCAGCACCCCGGACCTTTATTCCCCGCAGTATTTT; CDR3: CASTPDLYSPQYF
V: TRBV28; D: .; size: .; J: TRBJ1-2; DNA: TGTGCCAGCGTATCTGGGGCAGGTGTCTATGGCTACACCTTC; CDR3: CASVSGAGVYGYTF
V: TRBV11-3; D: .; size: .; J: TRBJ2-7; DNA: TGTGCCAGCAGCTTAGAGGTTGGGGGGTTACAGTCCGAGCAGTACTTC; CDR3: CASSLEVGGLQSEQYF
V: TRBV15; D: TRBD1; size: .; J: TRBJ2-7; DNA: TGTGCCACCAGCAGGCGGACAGGGGCGACCTACGAGCAGTACTTC; CDR3: CATSRRTGATYEQYF
V: TRBV11-3; D: .; size: .; J: TRBJ2-7; DNA: TGTGCCAGCAGACCAACCGGGACACCAGCCTACGAGCAGTACTTC; CDR3: CASRPTGTPAYEQYF
V: TRBV11-3; D: TRBD2; size: few; J: TRBJ2-1; DNA: TGTGCCAGCAGCTTATTTCTAGCGGCTCGTAGCTCCTACAATGAGCAGTTCTTC; CDR3: CASSLFLAARSSYNEQFF
V: TRBV14; D: .; size: few; J: TRBJ2-5; DNA: TGTGCCAGCAGCCCCCGACTCGACGCGGGGGAGACCCAGTACTTC; CDR3: CASSPRLDAGETQYF
V: TRBV19; D: .; size: .; J: TRBJ1-1; DNA: TGTGCCAGTAGTATTTGGGACACTGAAGCTTTCTTT; CDR3: CASSIWDTEAFF
V: TRBV6-8; D: TRBD2; size: .; J: TRBJ2-1; DNA: TGTGCCAGCAGTTTGGGACTAGCGGGGGGGCTTTATGAGCAGTTCTTC; CDR3: CASSLGLAGGLYEQFF
V: TRBV6-8; D: .; size: .; J: TRBJ1-5; DNA: TGTGCCAGCAGTGTTGGACTGTTACTTAGCAATCAGCCCCAGCATTTT; CDR3: CASSVGLLLSNQPQHF
V: TRBV19; D: .; size: .; J: TRBJ2-3; DNA: TGTGCCAGTAGTATCCAAGCTAGCACAGATACGCAGTATTTT; CDR3: CASSIQASTDTQYF
V: TRBV28; D: .; size: .; J: TRBJ2-7; DNA: TGTGCCAGCACCACGGTAGCAGGTACCTACGAGCAGTACTTC; CDR3: CASTTVAGTYEQYF
V: TRBV28; D: .; size: .; J: TRBJ2-3; DNA: TGTGCCAGCGGTCAGGGCAGGCATGGTGGCGCAGATACGCAGTATTTT; CDR3: CASGQGRHGGADTQYF
V: TRBV11-3; D: .; size: .; J: TRBJ1-5; DNA: TGTGCCAGCACTCACAGGGTTGGCAATCAGCCCCAGCATTTT; CDR3: CASTHRVGNQPQHF
V: TRBV5-1; D: .; size: .; J: TRBJ1-6; DNA: TGCGCCAGCAGCTCCTCGGGTGTAGGATCACCCCTCCACTTT; CDR3: CASSSSGVGSPLHF
V: TRBV6-8; D: .; size: once; J: TRBJ2-1; DNA: TGTGCCAGCAGTTACGGGCTAGCGAAACAGGGTGAGCAGTTCTTC; CDR3: CASSYGLAKQGEQFF
V: TRBV19; D: .; size: .; J: TRBJ2-7; DNA: TGTGCCAGTAGTACTGAAAACAAGCATTCCTACGAGCAGTACTTC; CDR3: CASSTENKHSYEQYF
V: TRBV19; D: .; size: .; J: TRBJ1-5; DNA: TGTGCCAGTAGTCCCATGACAGGAGTGGGTCAGCCCCAGCATTTT; CDR3: CASSPMTGVGQPQHF
V: TRBV14; D: TRBD1; size: .; J: TRBJ1-2; DNA: TGTGCCAGCAGCCAAGTCCCCGGACAGGGGTTTGGCTACACCTTC; CDR3: CASSQVPGQGFGYTF
V: TRBV7-6; D: .; size: .; J: TRBJ1-6; DNA: TGTGCCAGCACCCCATCCCCTCGGGGGTATAATTCACCCCTCCACTTT; CDR3: CASTPSPRGYNSPLHF
V: TRBV18; D: .; size: once; J: TRBJ1-2; DNA: TGTGCCAGCTCACCACAATCAGAATTGGGTGGCTACACCTTC; CDR3: CASSPQSELGGYTF
V: TRBV28; D: .; size: .; J: TRBJ1-5; DNA: TGTGCCAGCAGTCCAACAGAAACGAATAGCAATCAGCCCCAGCATTTT; CDR3: CASSPTETNSNQPQHF
V: TRBV7-5; D: .; size: .; J: TRBJ1-5; DNA: TGTGCCAGCAGCTTAGTCGGTGCTGACCAGCCCCAGCATTTT; CDR3: CASSLVGADQPQHF
V: TRBV5-1; D: TRBD1; size: once; J: TRBJ1-4; DNA: TGCGCCAGCAGTCTGACAGGGTCTGTAACTAATGAAAAACTGTTTTTT; CDR3: CASSLTGSVTNEKLFF
V: TRBV10-3; D: .; size: .; J: TRBJ1-6; DNA: TGTGCCATCAGTGAGTCGGGAAATTCACCCCTCCACTTT; CDR3: CAISESGNSPLHF
V: TRBV6-8; D: TRBD2; size: .; J: TRBJ2-1; DNA: TGTGCCAGCAGTGTCGGCGGACTAGCGGGCAATGAGCAGTTCTTC; CDR3: CASSVGGLAGNEQFF
V: TRBV11-3; D: .; size: few; J: TRBJ1-4; DNA: TGTGCCAGCAGCTCCCGGGACACTAATGAAAAACTGTTTTTT; CDR3: CASSSRDTNEKLFF
V: TRBV9; D: .; size: .; J: TRBJ2-1; DNA: TGTGCCAGCAGCGCTCTCGTGGGCTCCTACAATGAGCAGTTCTTC; CDR3: CASSALVGSYNEQFF
V: TRBV4-1; D: .; size: few; J: TRBJ1-4; DNA: TGCGCCAGCAGCCCCACACCTCAGACAGGCCTCGGTGAAAAACTGTTTTTT; CDR3: CASSPTPQTGLGEKLFF
V: TRBV10-1; D: TRBD1; size: .; J: TRBJ1-1; DNA: TGCGCCAGCAGACCGCAGGGGGGCACTGAAGCTTTCTTT; CDR3: CASRPQGGTEAFF
V: TRBV18; D: .; size: .; J: TRBJ2-3; DNA: TGTGCCAGCTCACCACCGTCTACAGGGCTCCTACACCATACGCAGTATTTT; CDR3: CASSPPSTGLLHHTQYF
V: TRBV6-8; D: .; size: .; J: TRBJ1-1; DNA: TGTGCCAGCAAAAGACAGGACTTAAACACTGAAGCTTTCTTT; CDR3: CASKRQDLNTEAFF